Shown below are 19 T cell receptor beta chains from a single sample sequenced in a study of blood T cells in healthy people across ages. Sample-barcoded 5' priming and a J-beta primer mix drove a second PCR of roughly 7 to 11 cycles. TCRdb itself ran the 5' RACE reads through MiXCR, one entry per CDR3 protein. The table has around 870,000 distinct CDR3 sequences, under 30% seen once. Sequences were obtained from blood. The origin of the receptors is an elderly woman in good health.

This clonotype occurred a few times. A much larger clone differs by one base, so this may be a read error. This chain connects TRBV20-1 to TRBJ2-5; 10 nucleotides match TRBD1. There are 15 residues in the CDR3. The trim removed 6 bases at V and 11 bases at J, leaving 18 bases unmatched. Germline V gene lookup returns CDR1 DFQATT and CDR2 SNEGSKA (reference sequence). CDR3 in DNA: TGCAGTGCAGGACCCCGGGACAGGGGTTACAATGAGCAGTACTTC. Translation gives CSAGPRDRGYNEQYF.

Ten or more counts support this clonotype. The chain couples TRBV7-2 to TRBJ1-6, with 9 bases matching TRBD1. Trimming cost V 5 bases and J 11 bases; bases outside gene matches: 10. The germline CDR1 and CDR2 sequences are SGHTA and FQGNSA. There are 15 residues in the CDR3. The CDR3 sequence: CASSLDRGRLTPLHF. The CDR3 DNA sequence: TGTGCCAGCAGCCTAGACAGGGGGAGGTTAACACCCCTCCACTTT.

A word on this clonotype: This may arise from a read error, as a much more abundant clone is one base away. This chain connects TRBV12-3 or TRBV12-4 to TRBJ2-3, with TRBD2 matching 10 bases. The CDR3 runs 15 residues. The V segment lost 3 bases and the J segment 10 bases; nucleotides outside the gene matches: 10. The CDR3 is CASSFRLAGGGAQYF. The CDR3 DNA sequence: TGTGCCAGCAGTTTTCGACTAGCGGGCGGCGGTGCGCAGTATTTT.

As for this clonotype: This may be a read error: a much more frequent sequence differs by one nucleotide. The chain is built from TRBV6-6 and TRBJ2-5; TRBD1 matches 8 bases. The CDR3 sequence is 13 residues long. The germline V gene encodes CDR1 MNHNY and CDR2 SVGAGI (reference sequence). The CDR3 spells CASRDREQEAQYF. The CDR3 bases are TGTGCCAGCAGGGACAGGGAACAAGAGGCCCAGTACTTC.

This clonotype was detected ten times or more. V is TRBV5-1 and J is TRBJ2-3; D possibly matches TRBD1 or TRBD2 (5 bases each). Trimming stripped 3 bases from V and 0 bases from J, with 17 bases between. The germline CDR1 and CDR2 sequences are SGHRS and YFSETQ. The CDR3 extends over 17 amino acids. CDR3 residues: CASSYQTGTSSTDTQYF. DNA for the CDR3: TGCGCCAGCAGCTACCAAACCGGGACCTCTAGCACAGATACGCAGTATTTT.

Note on this clonotype: One base away lies a much larger clone, so this may be a sequencing read error. V usage is TRBV12-3 or TRBV12-4 and J usage is TRBJ2-7; no definite D call. Trimming pared 0 bases from V and 7 bases from J, leaving 10 bases between. The CDR3 sequence is 13 residues long. CDR3 protein: CASSLAEGREQYF. The CDR3 DNA reads TGTGCCAGCAGTTTAGCGGAAGGTAGGGAGCAGTACTTC.

Ten or more counts support this clonotype. Relative to the germline gene, one junction end is altered; a read error may explain this. The CDR3: CASSWGDYGYTF. The CDR3 coding sequence is TGCGCCAGCAGCTGGGGGGACTATGGCTACACCTTC. The V gene is TRBV7-2, the J gene TRBJ1-2; D is perhaps TRBD1 (5 bases). CDR3 length equals 12 residues. The germline CDR1 and CDR2 sequences are SGHTA and FQGNSA. Supplemented by reference TRBV7-2 and TRBJ1-2, the full variable domain reads GAGVSQSPSNKVTEKGKDVELRCDPISGHTALYWYRQSLGQGLEFLIYFQGNSAPDKSGLPSDRFSAERTGGSVSTLTIQRTQQEDSAVYLCASSWGDYGYTFGSGTRLTVV.

Note on this clonotype: The junction does not match germline at one end; this may be a read error. The chain employs TRBV10-3 and TRBJ1-1; possible D gene TRBD1, 5 bases. Germline values: CDR1 ENHRY, CDR2 SYGVKD. This CDR3 is built from 15 residues. This chain's CDR3 is CTISANGGGNTEAFF. The CDR3 DNA follows: TGTACCATCAGTGCCAACGGGGGTGGGAACACTGAAGCTTTCTTT.

Here the CDR3 reads CATRDTGVRNEQYF. CDR3 nucleotide sequence: TGTGCCACCAGGGATACAGGCGTACGGAATGAGCAGTACTTC. The rearrangement links TRBV24-1 to TRBJ2-1, with a possible D match to TRBD1 (5 bases). The DNA end favors TRBJ2-7, so the J call may be wrong. Germline V gives CDR1 KGHDR, CDR2 SFDVKD. CDR3 size: 14 residues.

This clonotype was recorded many times. The chain carries TRBV28 and TRBJ2-5; D assignment may be TRBD1 or TRBD2 (5 bases each). The V gene's germline CDR1 is MDHEN and CDR2 SYDVKM. V was clipped by 6 bases and J by 1 base, with 12 bases between them. The CDR3 has 14 residues. The CDR3 region is CASSRDPFQETQYF. CDR3 bases: TGTGCCAGCAGCAGGGACCCATTCCAAGAGACCCAGTACTTC.

The chain couples TRBV3-1 to TRBJ1-2; D uncertain. Trimming took 3 bases from V and 1 from J, leaving 12 bases between them. This CDR3 is 15 amino acids long. CDR1 and CDR2 (germline): LGHDT, YNNKEL (reference sequence). In nucleotides, the CDR3 is TGTGCCAGCAGCCACCTTGGGGATCGTAACTATGGCTACACCTTC. Amino acid sequence: CASSHLGDRNYGYTF. Supplemented by reference TRBV3-1 and TRBJ1-2, the full variable domain reads DTAVSQTPKYLVTQMGNDKSIKCEQNLGHDTMYWYKQDSKKFLKIMFSYNNKELIINETVPNRFSPKSPDKAHLNLHINSLELGDSAVYFCASSHLGDRNYGYTFGSGTRLTVV.

This clonotype was seen repeatedly, ten times or more. V usage is TRBV6-1 and J usage is TRBJ1-6; D gene ambiguous. There are 19 residues in the CDR3. Trimming removed 5 bases from V and 4 bases from J, with 24 bases in between. Per the germline V gene, CDR1 is MNHNS and CDR2 is SASEGT. The DNA for the CDR3 is TGTGCCAGCAGTCCCAGGCTAAGCCTTTCTATATCTTATAATTCACCCCTCCACTTT. It yields the protein CASSPRLSLSISYNSPLHF.

This clonotype was counted ten times or more. The genes are TRBV25-1 and TRBJ1-2; D is ambiguous. V dropped 3 bases and J dropped 1 base, with 3 bases sitting between them. The CDR3 covers 12 residues. The V gene's germline CDR1 is MGHDK and CDR2 SYGVNS. The CDR3, as DNA: TGTGCCAGCAGTGAGGATAACTATGGCTACACCTTC. It encodes CASSEDNYGYTF.

The rearrangement links TRBV30 to TRBJ2-3; D is possibly TRBD1 (6 bases). The CDR3 covers 14 residues. The V gene lost 2 bases and the J gene lost 0 bases, with 9 bases spanning the gap. The V gene's germline CDR1 is GTSNPN and CDR2 SVGIG (reference sequence). CDR3 amino acids: CAWSKGVSTDTQYF. CDR3 coding DNA: TGTGCCTGGAGTAAGGGGGTAAGCACAGATACGCAGTATTTT.

This clonotype was picked up a small number of times. The rearrangement links TRBV19 to TRBJ2-2; D gene uncertain. CDR1 LNHDA and CDR2 SQIVND come from the germline V gene (reference sequence). Trimming shortened V by 6 bases and J by 0 bases, and 8 bases separated the two germline ends. CDR3 length: 14 amino acids. This chain's CDR3 is CASRYYANTGELFF. CDR3 DNA sequence: TGTGCCAGTAGGTATTACGCGAACACCGGGGAGCTGTTTTTT.

This clonotype was counted once. The chain couples TRBV4-2 to TRBJ2-3, with D possibly called TRBD1 or TRBD2 (5 bases each). This CDR3 is built from 14 residues. V gave up 6 bases and J gave up 9 bases, with 19 bases separating them. Germline V lookup: CDR1 LGHNA, CDR2 YNFKEQ. CDR3 region: CASRPRDPPGTQYF. DNA of the CDR3: TGTGCCAGCAGACCCCGGGACCCACCAGGGACGCAGTATTTT.

This clonotype showed up many times. V gene TRBV4-2 combines with J gene TRBJ1-2; the match to TRBD1 covers 10 bases. The V segment lost 0 bases and the J segment 5 bases; nucleotides outside the gene matches: 3. Germline lookup yields CDR1 LGHNA and CDR2 YNFKEQ. This CDR3 spans 15 amino acids. In DNA, the CDR3 is TGTGCCAGCAGCCAAGATGGGACAGGGGATTATGGCTACACCTTC. Its protein is CASSQDGTGDYGYTF.

This clonotype was observed at least ten times. The J gene is TRBJ2-7, the V gene TRBV9, with a possible D match to TRBD2 (6 bases). Germline V gene sequence: CDR1 SGDLS, CDR2 YYNGEE. The CDR3 sequence is 14 residues long. V shed 1 base and J shed 7 bases, with 15 bases lying between them. DNA of the CDR3: TGTGCCAGCAGCGTAAATCGATTCGGGGGTGAGCAGTACTTC. Amino acid sequence: CASSVNRFGGEQYF.

As concerns this clonotype: No conserved phenylalanine or tryptophan is present at the end of the CDR3, so a read error is the likely explanation. No DNA is shown, since the ends of the CDR3 on it are uncertain; the CDR3 is the one TCRdb lists. The CDR3 here is CASRRGTGGASNYGYTC. V gene TRBV3-1 combines with J gene TRBJ1-2; the tabulated D call, TRBD1, remains unverified against the DNA. A total of 17 residues make up the CDR3, ends included. CDR1 is LGHDT, CDR2 YNNKEL, per germline (reference sequence).